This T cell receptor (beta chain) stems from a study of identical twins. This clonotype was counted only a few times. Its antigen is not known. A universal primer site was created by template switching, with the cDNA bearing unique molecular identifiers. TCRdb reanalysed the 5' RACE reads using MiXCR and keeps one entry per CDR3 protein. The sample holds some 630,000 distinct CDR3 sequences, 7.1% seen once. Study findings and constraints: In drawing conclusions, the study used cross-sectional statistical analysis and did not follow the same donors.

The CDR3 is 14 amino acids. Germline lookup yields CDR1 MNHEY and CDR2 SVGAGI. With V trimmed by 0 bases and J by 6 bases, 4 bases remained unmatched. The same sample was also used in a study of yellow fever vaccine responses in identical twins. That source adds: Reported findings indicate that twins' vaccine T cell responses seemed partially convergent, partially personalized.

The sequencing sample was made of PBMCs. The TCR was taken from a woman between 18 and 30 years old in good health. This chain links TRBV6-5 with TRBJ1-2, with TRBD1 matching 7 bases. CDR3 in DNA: TGTGCCAGCAGTTACTCGGGACAGTCAAATGGCTACACCTTC. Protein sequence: CASSYSGQSNGYTF.